This TCR beta chain was sequenced in a study of cytomegalovirus exposure and HLA in healthy donors. Study-level results: What TCR beta sequences reportedly achieved was accurate prediction of HLA-A and HLA-B alleles in most subjects. Analyses of presence/absence relied on an assumption of roughly uniform sequencing depth across donors. Donor immune exposure was known only as CMV serostatus. Among donors in an Asian-associated ancestry cluster, a later analysis reportedly found fewer N-insertions than the roughly 610-donor mean.

Turning to this clone: Antigen: not known.

With 60 Vbeta and 13 Jbeta primers, the PCR was carried out. Data came from immunoSEQ multiplex PCR; TCRdb stores just in-frame clones and leaves some out. In the table there are about 130,000 clones, 81% of which are singletons. The sequence derives from a man between 18 and 35 years old in good health and CMV-seropositive. Sequencing was done on a sample of PBMCs.

The CDR3 sequence: CASGLVVLVGQGITDTQYF. The CDR3 DNA sequence: TGTGCTAGTGGTTTGGTAGTTTTGGTGGGCCAGGGAATCACAGATACGCAGTATTTT. The chain couples TRBV12-5 to TRBJ2-3, with TRBD1 as a possible D gene (5 bases). V gave up 0 bases and J gave up 2 bases, with 21 bases separating them. The CDR3 is 19 residues long. Germline assignment: CDR1 LGHNT and CDR2 FRNRAP.